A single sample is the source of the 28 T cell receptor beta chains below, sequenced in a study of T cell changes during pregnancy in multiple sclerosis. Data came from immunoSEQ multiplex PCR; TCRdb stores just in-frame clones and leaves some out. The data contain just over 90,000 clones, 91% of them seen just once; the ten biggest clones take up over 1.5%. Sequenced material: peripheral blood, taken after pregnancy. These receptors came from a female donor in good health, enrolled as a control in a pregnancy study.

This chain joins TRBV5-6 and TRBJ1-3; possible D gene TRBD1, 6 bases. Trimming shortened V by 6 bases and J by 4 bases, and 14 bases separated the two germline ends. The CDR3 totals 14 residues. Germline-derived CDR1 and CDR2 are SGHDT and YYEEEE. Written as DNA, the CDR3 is TGTGCCAGCACCCTGATGGGGGCCGGAAACACCATATATTTT. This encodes CASTLMGAGNTIYF.

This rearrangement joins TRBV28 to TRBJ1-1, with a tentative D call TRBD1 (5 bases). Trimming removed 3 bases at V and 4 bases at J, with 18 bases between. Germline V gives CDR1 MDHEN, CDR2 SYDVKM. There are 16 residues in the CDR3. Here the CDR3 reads CASSLGGSGEGTEAFF. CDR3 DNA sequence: TGTGCCAGCAGTTTGGGGGGGAGCGGGGAGGGCACTGAAGCTTTCTTT.

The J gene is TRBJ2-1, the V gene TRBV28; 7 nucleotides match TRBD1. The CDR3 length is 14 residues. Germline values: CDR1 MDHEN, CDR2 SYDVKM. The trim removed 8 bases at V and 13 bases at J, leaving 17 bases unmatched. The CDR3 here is CASGPGTAVPHQFF. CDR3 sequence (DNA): TGTGCCAGCGGACCTGGGACAGCAGTACCACATCAGTTCTTC.

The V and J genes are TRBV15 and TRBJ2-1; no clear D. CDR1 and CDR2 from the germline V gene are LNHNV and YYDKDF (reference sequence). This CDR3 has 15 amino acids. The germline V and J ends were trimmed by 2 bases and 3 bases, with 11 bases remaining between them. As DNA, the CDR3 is TGTGCCACCAGCAGATTATTGACGGGCTACAATGAGCAGTTCTTC. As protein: CATSRLLTGYNEQFF.

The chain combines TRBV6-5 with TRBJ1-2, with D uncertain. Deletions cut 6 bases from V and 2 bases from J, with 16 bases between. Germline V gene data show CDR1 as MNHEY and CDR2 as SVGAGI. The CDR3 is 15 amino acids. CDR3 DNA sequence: TGTGCCAGCAGGCGGGCTGGCGACCTGAACTATGGCTACACCTTC. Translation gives CASRRAGDLNYGYTF.

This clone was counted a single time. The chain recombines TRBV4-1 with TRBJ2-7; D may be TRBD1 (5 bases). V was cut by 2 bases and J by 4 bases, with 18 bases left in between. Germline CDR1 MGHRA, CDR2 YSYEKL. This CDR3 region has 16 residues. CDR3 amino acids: CASSQSSQGLPYEQYF. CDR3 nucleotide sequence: TGCGCCAGCAGCCAAAGCTCCCAGGGATTACCTTACGAGCAGTACTTC.

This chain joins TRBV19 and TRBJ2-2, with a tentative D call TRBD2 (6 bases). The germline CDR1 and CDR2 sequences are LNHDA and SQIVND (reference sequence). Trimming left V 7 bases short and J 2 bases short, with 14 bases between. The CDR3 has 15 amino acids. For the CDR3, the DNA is TGTGCCAGTAAGAGCCTAGCGCCTAACACCGGGGAGCTGTTTTTT. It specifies CASKSLAPNTGELFF. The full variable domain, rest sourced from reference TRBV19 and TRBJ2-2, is DGGITQSPKYLFRKEGQNVTLSCEQNLNHDAMYWYRQDPGQGLRLIYYSQIVNDFQKGDIAEGYSVSREKKESFPLTVTSAQKNPTAFYLCASKSLAPNTGELFFGEGSRLTVL.

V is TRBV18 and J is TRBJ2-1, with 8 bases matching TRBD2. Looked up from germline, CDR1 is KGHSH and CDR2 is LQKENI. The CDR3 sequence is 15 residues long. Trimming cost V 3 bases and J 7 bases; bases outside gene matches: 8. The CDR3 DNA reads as TGTGCCAGCTCACCGGGACCGGGGGGGAGTAATGAGCAGTTCTTC. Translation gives CASSPGPGGSNEQFF. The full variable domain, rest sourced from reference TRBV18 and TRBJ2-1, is NAGVMQNPRHLVRRRGQEARLRCSPMKGHSHVYWYRQLPEEGLKFMVYLQKENIIDESGMPKERFSAEFPKEGPSILRIQQVVRGDSAAYFCASSPGPGGSNEQFFGPGTRLTVL.

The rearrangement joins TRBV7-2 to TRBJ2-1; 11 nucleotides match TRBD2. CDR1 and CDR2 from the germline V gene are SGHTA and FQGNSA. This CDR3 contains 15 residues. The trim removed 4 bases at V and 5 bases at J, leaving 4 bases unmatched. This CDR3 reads CASSSLAGADNEQFF. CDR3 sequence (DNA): TGTGCCAGCAGCTCACTAGCGGGGGCCGACAATGAGCAGTTCTTC.

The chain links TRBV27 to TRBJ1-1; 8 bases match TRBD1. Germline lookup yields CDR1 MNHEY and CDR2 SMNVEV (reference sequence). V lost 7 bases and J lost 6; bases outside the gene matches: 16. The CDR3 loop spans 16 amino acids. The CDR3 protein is CASIFLKSGGIPEAFF. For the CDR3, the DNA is TGTGCCAGCATCTTTCTTAAATCAGGGGGCATCCCTGAAGCTTTCTTT.

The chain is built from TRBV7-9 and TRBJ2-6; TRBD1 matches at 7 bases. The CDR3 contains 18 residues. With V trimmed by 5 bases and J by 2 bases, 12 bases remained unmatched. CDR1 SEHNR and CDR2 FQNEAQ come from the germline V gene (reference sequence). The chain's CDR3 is CASSKNRGSVTGANVLTF. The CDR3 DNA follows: TGTGCCAGCAGCAAAAACAGGGGATCAGTCACTGGGGCCAACGTCCTGACTTTC.

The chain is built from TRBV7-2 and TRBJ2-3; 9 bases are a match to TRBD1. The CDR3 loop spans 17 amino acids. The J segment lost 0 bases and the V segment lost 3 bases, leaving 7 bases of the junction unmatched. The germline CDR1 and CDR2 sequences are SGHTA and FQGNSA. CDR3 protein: CASSLGQGTSSTDTQYF. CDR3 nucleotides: TGTGCCAGCAGCTTGGGACAGGGTACATCTAGCACAGATACGCAGTATTTT.

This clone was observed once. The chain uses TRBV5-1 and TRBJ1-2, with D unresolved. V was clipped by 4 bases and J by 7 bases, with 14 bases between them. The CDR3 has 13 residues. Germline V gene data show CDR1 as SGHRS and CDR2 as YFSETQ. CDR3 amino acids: CASSRREAGGYTF. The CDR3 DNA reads TGCGCCAGCAGCCGACGGGAAGCGGGTGGCTACACCTTC. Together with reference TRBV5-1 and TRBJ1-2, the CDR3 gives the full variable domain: KAGVTQTPRYLIKTRGQQVTLSCSPISGHRSVSWYQQTPGQGLQFLFEYFSETQRNKGNFPGRFSGRQFSNSRSEMNVSTLELGDSALYLCASSRREAGGYTFGSGTRLTVV.

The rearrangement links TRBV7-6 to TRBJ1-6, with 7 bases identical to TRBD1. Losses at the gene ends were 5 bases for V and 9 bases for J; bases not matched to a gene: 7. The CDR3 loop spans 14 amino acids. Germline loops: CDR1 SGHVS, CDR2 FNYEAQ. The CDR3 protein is CASSKGAYGSPLHF. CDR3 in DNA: TGTGCCAGCAGCAAGGGGGCATACGGTTCACCCCTCCACTTT. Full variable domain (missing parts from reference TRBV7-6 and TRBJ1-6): GAGVSQSPRYKVTKRGQDVALRCDPISGHVSLYWYRQALGQGPEFLTYFNYEAQQDKSGLPNDRFSAERPEGSISTLTIQRTEQRDSAMYRCASSKGAYGSPLHFGNGTRLTVT.

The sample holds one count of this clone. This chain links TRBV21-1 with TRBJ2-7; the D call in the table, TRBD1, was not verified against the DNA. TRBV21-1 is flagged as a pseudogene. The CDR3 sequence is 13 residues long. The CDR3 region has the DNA TGTGCCAGCAGCGACAGTAAAGCATACGAGCAGTACTTC. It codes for CASSDSKAYEQYF.

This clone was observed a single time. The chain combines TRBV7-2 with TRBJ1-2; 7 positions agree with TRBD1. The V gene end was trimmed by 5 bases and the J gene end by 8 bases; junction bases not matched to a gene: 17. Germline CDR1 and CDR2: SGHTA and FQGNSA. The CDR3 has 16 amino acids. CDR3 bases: TGTGCCAGCAGCCCCCATCCGACAGGGCTGGTTGACGGCTACACCTTC. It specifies CASSPHPTGLVDGYTF.

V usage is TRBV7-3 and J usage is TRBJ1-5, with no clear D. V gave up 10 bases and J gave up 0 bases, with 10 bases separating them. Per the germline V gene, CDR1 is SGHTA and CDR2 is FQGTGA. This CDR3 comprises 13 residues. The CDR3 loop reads CAISPDSNQPQHF. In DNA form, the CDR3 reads TGTGCCATATCCCCAGATAGCAATCAGCCCCAGCATTTT.

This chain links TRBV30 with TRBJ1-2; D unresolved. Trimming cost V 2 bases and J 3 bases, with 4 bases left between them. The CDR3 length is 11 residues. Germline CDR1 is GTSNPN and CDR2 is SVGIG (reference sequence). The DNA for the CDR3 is TGTGCCTGGAGTTTATACTATGGCTACACCTTC. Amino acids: CAWSLYYGYTF.

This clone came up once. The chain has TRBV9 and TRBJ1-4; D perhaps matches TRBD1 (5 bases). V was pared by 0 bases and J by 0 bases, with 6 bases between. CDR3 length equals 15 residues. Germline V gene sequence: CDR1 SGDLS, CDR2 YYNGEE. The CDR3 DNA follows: TGTGCCAGCAGCGTAGGGGGGGCAACTAATGAAAAACTGTTTTTT. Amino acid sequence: CASSVGGATNEKLFF.

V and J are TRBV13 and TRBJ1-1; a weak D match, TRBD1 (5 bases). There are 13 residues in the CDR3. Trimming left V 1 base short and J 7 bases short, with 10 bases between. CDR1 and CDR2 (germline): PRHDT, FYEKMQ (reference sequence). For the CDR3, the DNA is TGTGCCAGCAGCTTAGTAGGGGCAGTTGAAGCTTTCTTT. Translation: CASSLVGAVEAFF.

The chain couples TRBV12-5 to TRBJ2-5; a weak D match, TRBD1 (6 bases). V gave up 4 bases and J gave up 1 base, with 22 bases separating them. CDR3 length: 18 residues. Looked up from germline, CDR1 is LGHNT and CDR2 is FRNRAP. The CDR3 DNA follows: TGTGCTAGTGGTTCCCCCCCCGGGACATTGGCGGCCCAAGAGACCCAGTACTTC. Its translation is CASGSPPGTLAAQETQYF.

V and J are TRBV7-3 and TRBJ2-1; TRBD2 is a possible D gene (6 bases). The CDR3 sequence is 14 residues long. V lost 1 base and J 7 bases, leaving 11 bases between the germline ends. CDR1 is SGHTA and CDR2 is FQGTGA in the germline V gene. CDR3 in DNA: TGTGCCAGCAGCTTAATGCTGGGGGGTAATGAGCAGTTCTTC. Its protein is CASSLMLGGNEQFF.

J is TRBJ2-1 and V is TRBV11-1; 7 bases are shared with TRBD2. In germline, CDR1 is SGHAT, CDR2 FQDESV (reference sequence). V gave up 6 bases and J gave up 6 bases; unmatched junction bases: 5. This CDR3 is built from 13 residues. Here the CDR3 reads CASRPRTSNEQFF. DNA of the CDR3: TGTGCCAGCAGACCTCGGACTAGCAATGAGCAGTTCTTC.

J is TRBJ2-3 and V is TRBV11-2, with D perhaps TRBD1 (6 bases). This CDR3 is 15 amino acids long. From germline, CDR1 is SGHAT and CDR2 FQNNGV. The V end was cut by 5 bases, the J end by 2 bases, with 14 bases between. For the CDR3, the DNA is TGTGCCAGCAGCCACACGGGACAACTCACAGATACGCAGTATTTT. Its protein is CASSHTGQLTDTQYF.

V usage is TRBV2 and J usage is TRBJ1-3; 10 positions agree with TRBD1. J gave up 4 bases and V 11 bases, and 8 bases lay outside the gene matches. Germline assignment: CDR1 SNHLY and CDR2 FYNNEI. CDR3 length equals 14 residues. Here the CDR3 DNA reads TGTGCCGGAAGACAGGGGGCGGAGGGAAACACCATATATTTT. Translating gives CAGRQGAEGNTIYF.

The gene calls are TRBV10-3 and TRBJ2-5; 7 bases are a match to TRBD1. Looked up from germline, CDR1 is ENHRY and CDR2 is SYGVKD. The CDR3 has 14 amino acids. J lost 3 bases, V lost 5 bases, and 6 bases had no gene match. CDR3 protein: CAISNRQGEETQYF. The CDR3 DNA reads TGTGCCATCAGTAACAGACAGGGCGAAGAGACCCAGTACTTC.

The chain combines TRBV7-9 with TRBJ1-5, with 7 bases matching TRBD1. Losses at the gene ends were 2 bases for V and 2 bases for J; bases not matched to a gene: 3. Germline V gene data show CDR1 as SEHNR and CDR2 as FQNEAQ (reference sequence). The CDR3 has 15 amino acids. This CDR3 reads CASSLTGDRNQPQHF. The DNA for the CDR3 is TGTGCCAGCAGCTTAACAGGGGACCGCAATCAGCCCCAGCATTTT.

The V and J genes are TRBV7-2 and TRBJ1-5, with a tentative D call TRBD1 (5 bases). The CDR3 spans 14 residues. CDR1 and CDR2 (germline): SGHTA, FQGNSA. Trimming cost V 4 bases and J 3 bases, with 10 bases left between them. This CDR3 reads CASSSLGPNQPQHF. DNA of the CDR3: TGTGCCAGCAGCTCCCTGGGGCCCAATCAGCCCCAGCATTTT. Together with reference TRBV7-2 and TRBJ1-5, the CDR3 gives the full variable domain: GAGVSQSPSNKVTEKGKDVELRCDPISGHTALYWYRQSLGQGLEFLIYFQGNSAPDKSGLPSDRFSAERTGGSVSTLTIQRTQQEDSAVYLCASSSLGPNQPQHFGDGTRLSIL.